Below are 11 T cell receptor beta chains sequenced from a single sample in a study of Ad26.COV2.S vaccination and SARS-CoV-2 variants. Sequencing used immunoSEQ multiplex PCR; TCRdb keeps in-frame clones, though not all of them. The sample holds 380,000 or so clones, about nine tenths seen once. The treatment here: 19 received Ad26.COV2.S at low or high dose, single or two shots; roughly 5 received placebo; per-sample allocation not given. Collection of samples fell on day 63 after the first vaccine or placebo injection. The starting material was peripheral blood, obtained in a trial of Ad26.COV2.S vaccine versus placebo. These receptors were taken from a person aged 18 to 59 who received the Ad26.COV2.S COVID-19 vaccine or a placebo.

The chain uses TRBV25-1 and TRBJ2-3; D may be TRBD1 (5 bases). The CDR3 runs 12 residues. V was trimmed by 4 bases and J by 5 bases, leaving 7 bases between them. Germline V gene data show CDR1 as MGHDK and CDR2 as SYGVNS. CDR3 DNA: TGTGCCAGCAGTGCAGGGTTAGATACGCAGTATTTT. Encoded protein: CASSAGLDTQYF.

The chain joins TRBV11-3 to TRBJ2-2; D unresolved. V lost 4 bases and J 1 base, leaving 10 bases between the germline ends. Germline V gives CDR1 SGHNT, CDR2 YENEEA. The CDR3 loop spans 15 amino acids. As DNA, the CDR3 is TGTGCCAGCAGCTCCCAGGACCGGAACACCGGGGAGCTGTTTTTT. This gives the protein CASSSQDRNTGELFF.

The genes are TRBV12-3 or TRBV12-4 and TRBJ1-5, with D unresolved. The CDR3 has 13 amino acids. Between the trimmed V and J ends, which lost 5 bases and 4 bases, there was a span of 9 bases. As DNA, the CDR3 is TGTGCCAGCAGTCTATACTCTAATCAGCCCCAGCATTTT. It encodes CASSLYSNQPQHF.

Concerning this clone: Other DNA sequences in this specimen translate into the identical CDR3. This rearrangement joins TRBV7-9 to TRBJ1-1; D is uncertain. Between the trimmed V and J ends, which lost 0 bases and 0 bases, there was a span of 5 bases. Looked up from germline, CDR1 is SEHNR and CDR2 is FQNEAQ (reference sequence). CDR3 size: 14 residues. CDR3 nucleotides: TGTGCCAGCAGCTTAGCAGGAATGAACACTGAAGCTTTCTTT. This translates into CASSLAGMNTEAFF.

This sequence joins TRBV9 and TRBJ1-5, with D uncertain. The CDR3 covers 15 residues. V was pared by 0 bases and J by 0 bases, with 7 bases between. Germline CDR1 is SGDLS and CDR2 is YYNGEE. As DNA, the CDR3 is TGTGCCAGCAGCGTAGACCCCAATAGCAATCAGCCCCAGCATTTT. It encodes CASSVDPNSNQPQHF.

The rearrangement uses TRBV7-2 and TRBJ2-2; TRBD1 agrees at 8 bases. This CDR3 is built from 16 residues. Germline trimming cut 2 bases from V and 4 bases from J; bases unmatched to any gene: 6. The germline V gene has CDR1 SGHTA and CDR2 FQGNSA. This CDR3 is CASSLPGGAGTGELFF. CDR3 DNA: TGTGCCAGCAGCTTACCAGGGGGCGCGGGCACCGGGGAGCTGTTTTTT.

This clone was observed a single time. This chain links TRBV3-1 (or the pseudogene TRBV3-2) with TRBJ2-2, with D maybe TRBD1 (6 bases). The CDR3 totals 17 residues. Trimming took off 0 bases at V and 4 bases at J, with 15 bases between the two ends. Germline loops: CDR1 LGHDT, CDR2 YNNKEL (reference sequence). The CDR3 DNA follows: TGTGCCAGCAGCCAAGACGTTGGCAGGGGCCTCACCGGGGAGCTGTTTTTT. Its protein is CASSQDVGRGLTGELFF.

The chain employs TRBV9 and TRBJ2-7; D is perhaps TRBD1 (6 bases). With 2 bases removed from V and 3 bases from J, the gap between germline ends came to 12 bases. This CDR3 is 14 amino acids long. Germline V CDR1 and CDR2: SGDLS, YYNGEE. The CDR3 region has the DNA TGTGCCAGCAGCGTTGCCCCGGACAGCTACGAGCAGTACTTC. Translated, it gives CASSVAPDSYEQYF.

The genes are TRBV3-1 (or the pseudogene TRBV3-2) and TRBJ2-6; D remains unclear. The CDR3 contains 15 residues. V was clipped by 3 bases and J by 8 bases, with 14 bases between them. CDR1 and CDR2 (germline): LGHDT, YNNKEL (reference sequence). CDR3 protein: CASSQVKVGTNVLTF. In nucleotides, the CDR3 is TGTGCCAGCAGCCAGGTCAAAGTGGGAACCAACGTCCTGACTTTC.

The chain carries TRBV5-4 and TRBJ2-1; 12 positions match TRBD2. This CDR3 spans 16 amino acids. Germline values: CDR1 SGHNT, CDR2 YYREEE (reference sequence). The ends lost 5 bases at V and 5 bases at J; junction bases unmatched: 8. Written as DNA, the CDR3 is TGTGCCAGCAGTTCTAGACTAGCGGGAGCCGACAATGAGCAGTTCTTC. Amino acid sequence: CASSSRLAGADNEQFF.

The V and J genes are TRBV6-5 and TRBJ1-2; weak D call: TRBD1 (5 bases). Germline lookup yields CDR1 MNHEY and CDR2 SVGAGI. The CDR3 runs to 12 residues. V was pared by 10 bases and J by 3 bases, with 12 bases between. CDR3 bases: TGTGCCACAGTCCGGGACCACTATGGCTACACCTTC. It translates to CATVRDHYGYTF.